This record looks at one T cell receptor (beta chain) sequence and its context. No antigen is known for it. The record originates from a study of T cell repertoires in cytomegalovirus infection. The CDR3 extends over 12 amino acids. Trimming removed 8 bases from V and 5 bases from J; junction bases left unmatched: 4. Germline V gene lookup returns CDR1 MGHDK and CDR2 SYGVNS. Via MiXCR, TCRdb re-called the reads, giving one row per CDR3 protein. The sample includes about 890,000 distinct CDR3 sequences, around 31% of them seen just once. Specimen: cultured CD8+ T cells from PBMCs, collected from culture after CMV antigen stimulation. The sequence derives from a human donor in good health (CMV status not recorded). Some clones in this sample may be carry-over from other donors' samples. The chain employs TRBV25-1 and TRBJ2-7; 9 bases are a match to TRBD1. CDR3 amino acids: CASEQGANEQYF. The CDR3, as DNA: TGTGCCAGCGAACAGGGGGCCAACGAGCAGTACTTC.